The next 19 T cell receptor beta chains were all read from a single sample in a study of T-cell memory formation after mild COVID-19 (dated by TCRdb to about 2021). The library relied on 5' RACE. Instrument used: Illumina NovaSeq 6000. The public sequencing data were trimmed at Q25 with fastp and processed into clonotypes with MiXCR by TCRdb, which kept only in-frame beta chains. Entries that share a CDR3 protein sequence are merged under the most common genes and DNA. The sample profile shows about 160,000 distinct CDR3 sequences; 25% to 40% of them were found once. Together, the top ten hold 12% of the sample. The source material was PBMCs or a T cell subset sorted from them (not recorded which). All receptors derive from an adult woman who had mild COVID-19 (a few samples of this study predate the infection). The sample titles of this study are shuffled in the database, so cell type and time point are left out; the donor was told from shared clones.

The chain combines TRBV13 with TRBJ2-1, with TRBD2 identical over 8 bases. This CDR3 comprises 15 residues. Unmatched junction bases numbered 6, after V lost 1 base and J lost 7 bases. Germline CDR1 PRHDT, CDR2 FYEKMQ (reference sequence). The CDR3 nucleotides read TGTGCCAGCAGCTTAGTCAGCGGGAGTAGGAATGAGCAGTTCTTC. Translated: CASSLVSGSRNEQFF.

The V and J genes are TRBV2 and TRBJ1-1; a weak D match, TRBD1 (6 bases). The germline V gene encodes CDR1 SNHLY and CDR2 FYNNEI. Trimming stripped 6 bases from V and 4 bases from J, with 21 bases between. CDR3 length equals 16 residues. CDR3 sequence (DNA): TGTGCCAGCAGCGTCACCCGGGGGGGAGGGGGCACTGAAGCTTTCTTT. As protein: CASSVTRGGGGTEAFF.

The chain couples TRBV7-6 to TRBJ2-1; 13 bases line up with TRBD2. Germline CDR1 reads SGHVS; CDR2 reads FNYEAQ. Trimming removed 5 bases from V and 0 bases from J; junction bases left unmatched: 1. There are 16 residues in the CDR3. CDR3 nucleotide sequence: TGTGCCAGCAGCCGACTAGCGGGGGGCTCCTACAATGAGCAGTTCTTC. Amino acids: CASSRLAGGSYNEQFF.

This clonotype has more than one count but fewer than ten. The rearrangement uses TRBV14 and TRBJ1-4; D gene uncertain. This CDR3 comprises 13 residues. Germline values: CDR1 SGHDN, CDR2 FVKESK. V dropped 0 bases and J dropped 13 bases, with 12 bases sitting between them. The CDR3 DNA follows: TGTGCCAGCAGCCAAGATAGAGGCAACGGACTGTTTTTT. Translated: CASSQDRGNGLFF.

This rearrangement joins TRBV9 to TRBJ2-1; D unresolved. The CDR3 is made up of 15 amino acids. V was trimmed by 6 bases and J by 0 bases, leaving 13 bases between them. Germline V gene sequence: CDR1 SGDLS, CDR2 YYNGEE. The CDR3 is CASTRDGNSYNEQFF. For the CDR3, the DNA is TGTGCCAGCACCAGAGACGGAAACTCCTACAATGAGCAGTTCTTC.

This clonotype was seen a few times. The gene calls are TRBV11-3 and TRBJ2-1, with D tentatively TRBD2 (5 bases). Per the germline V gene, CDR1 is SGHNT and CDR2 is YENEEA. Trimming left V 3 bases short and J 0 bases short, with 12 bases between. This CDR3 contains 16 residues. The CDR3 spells CASSLSGASSYNEQFF. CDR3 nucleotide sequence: TGTGCCAGCAGCTTGAGCGGAGCGAGCTCCTACAATGAGCAGTTCTTC.

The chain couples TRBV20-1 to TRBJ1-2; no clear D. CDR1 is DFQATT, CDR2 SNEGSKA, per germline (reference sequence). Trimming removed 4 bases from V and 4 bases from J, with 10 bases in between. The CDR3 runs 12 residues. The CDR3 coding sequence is TGCAGTGCTACGACCCAGTTCTATGGCTACACCTTC. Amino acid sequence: CSATTQFYGYTF.

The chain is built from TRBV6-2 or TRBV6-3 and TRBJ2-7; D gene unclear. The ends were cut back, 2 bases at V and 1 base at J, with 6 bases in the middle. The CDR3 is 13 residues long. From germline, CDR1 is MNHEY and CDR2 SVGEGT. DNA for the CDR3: TGTGCCAGCAGTTACGGGATGTCCTACGAGCAGTACTTC. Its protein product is CASSYGMSYEQYF.

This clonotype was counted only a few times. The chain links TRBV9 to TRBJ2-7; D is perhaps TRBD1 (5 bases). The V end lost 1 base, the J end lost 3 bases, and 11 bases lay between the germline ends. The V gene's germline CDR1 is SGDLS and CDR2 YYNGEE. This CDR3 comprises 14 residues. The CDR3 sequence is CASSVTRDSYEQYF. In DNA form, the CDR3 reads TGTGCCAGCAGCGTAACCAGAGACAGCTACGAGCAGTACTTC.

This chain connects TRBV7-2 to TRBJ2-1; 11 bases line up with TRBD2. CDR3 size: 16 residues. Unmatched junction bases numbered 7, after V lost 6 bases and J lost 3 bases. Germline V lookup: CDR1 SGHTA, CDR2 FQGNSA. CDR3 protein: CASSSQGTSGYNEQFF. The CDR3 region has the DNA TGTGCCAGCAGTTCCCAGGGGACTAGCGGCTACAATGAGCAGTTCTTC.

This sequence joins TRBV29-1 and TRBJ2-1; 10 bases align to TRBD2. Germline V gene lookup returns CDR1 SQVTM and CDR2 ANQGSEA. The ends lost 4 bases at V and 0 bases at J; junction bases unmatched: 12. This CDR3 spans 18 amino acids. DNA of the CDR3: TGCAGCGTTGGTCCCGGGCTAGCGGGAGTGGGCTCCTACAATGAGCAGTTCTTC. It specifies CSVGPGLAGVGSYNEQFF.

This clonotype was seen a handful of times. CDR3 nucleotide sequence: TGCAGCGTTGTTCGGACAGGGACAGATACGCAGTATTTT. It yields the protein CSVVRTGTDTQYF. The chain carries TRBV29-1 and TRBJ2-3; 8 bases are shared with TRBD1. The germline V gene encodes CDR1 SQVTM and CDR2 ANQGSEA. V lost 4 bases, J lost 3 bases, and 3 bases stayed unmatched. The CDR3 is 13 residues long.

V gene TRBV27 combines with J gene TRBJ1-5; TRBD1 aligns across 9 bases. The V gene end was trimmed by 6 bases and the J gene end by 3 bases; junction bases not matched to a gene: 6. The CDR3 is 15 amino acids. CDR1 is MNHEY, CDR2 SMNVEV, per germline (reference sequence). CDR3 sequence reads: CASSPGTGPNQPQHF. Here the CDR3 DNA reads TGTGCCAGCAGCCCCGGGACAGGGCCCAATCAGCCCCAGCATTTT.

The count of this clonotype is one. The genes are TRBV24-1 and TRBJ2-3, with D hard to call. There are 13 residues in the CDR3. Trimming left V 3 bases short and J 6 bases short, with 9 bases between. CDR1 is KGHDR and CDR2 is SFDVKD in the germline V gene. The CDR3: CATSDGPWDTQYF. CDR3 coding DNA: TGTGCCACCAGTGATGGGCCCTGGGATACGCAGTATTTT.

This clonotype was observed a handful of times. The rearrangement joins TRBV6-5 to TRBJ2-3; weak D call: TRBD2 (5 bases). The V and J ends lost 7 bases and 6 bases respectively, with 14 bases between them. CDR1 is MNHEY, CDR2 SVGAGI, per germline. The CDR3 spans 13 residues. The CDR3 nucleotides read TGTGCCAGCATCACACTCGGGAATGATACGCAGTATTTT. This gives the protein CASITLGNDTQYF.

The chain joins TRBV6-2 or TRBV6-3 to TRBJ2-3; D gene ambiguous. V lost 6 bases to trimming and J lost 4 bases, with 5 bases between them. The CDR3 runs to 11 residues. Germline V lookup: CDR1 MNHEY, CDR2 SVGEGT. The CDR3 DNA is TGTGCCAGCAGATCGGCAGATACGCAGTATTTT. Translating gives CASRSADTQYF.

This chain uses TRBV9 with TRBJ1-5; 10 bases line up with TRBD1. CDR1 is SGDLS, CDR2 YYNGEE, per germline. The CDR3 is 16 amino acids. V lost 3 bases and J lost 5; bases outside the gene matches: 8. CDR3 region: CASSAAGTGDYQPQHF. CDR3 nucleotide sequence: TGTGCCAGCAGCGCCGCCGGGACAGGGGATTATCAGCCCCAGCATTTT.

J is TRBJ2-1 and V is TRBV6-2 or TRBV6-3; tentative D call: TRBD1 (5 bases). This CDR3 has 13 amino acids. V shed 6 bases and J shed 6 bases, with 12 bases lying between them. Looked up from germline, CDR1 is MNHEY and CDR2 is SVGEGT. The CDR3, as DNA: TGTGCCAGCAGCCACAGGCAGCCCAATGAGCAGTTCTTC. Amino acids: CASSHRQPNEQFF.

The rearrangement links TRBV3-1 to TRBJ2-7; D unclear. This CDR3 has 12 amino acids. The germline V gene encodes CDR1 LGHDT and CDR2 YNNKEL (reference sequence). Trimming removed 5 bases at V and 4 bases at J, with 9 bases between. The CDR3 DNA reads TGTGCCAGCAGCACGTTCCTATACGAGCAGTACTTC. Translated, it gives CASSTFLYEQYF.